These T cell receptor beta chains were read from a single sample in a study of Ad26.COV2.S vaccination and SARS-CoV-2 variants. Assay used: immunoSEQ multiplex PCR; TCRdb lists only in-frame clones, some missing. The table has more than 300,000 clones, approximately 80% seen once. The sample here was peripheral blood, taken in a trial of Ad26.COV2.S vaccine versus placebo. These receptors all stem from a person aged 18 to 65 who received the Ad26.COV2.S COVID-19 vaccine or a placebo. CDR3s include the opening cysteine and the closing phenylalanine or tryptophan. The D gene is left open where the match is weak. Not all rows give a size; the values are once, few, many and, for expanded clones, a class.

j_call,v_call,d_call,clone_size,cdr3_aa,cdr3_nt
TRBJ1-2,TRBV6-5,TRBD1,.,CASSLRDRSYGYTF,TGTGCCAGCAGCCTCCGGGACAGGAGCTATGGCTACACCTTC
TRBJ2-7,TRBV5-1,.,.,CASSLAYGVTYEQYF,TGCGCCAGCAGCTTGGCCTACGGGGTGACCTACGAGCAGTACTTC
TRBJ1-4,TRBV6-5,.,.,CASSRGQTEKLFF,TGTGCCAGCAGTCGTGGACAGACAGAGAAACTGTTTTTT
TRBJ1-1,TRBV19,TRBD1,once,CASSQGQGANQAFF,TGTGCCAGTAGCCAAGGACAGGGGGCGAATCAGGCTTTCTTT
TRBJ1-1,TRBV18,TRBD1,.,CASSGTGGGEAFF,TGTGCCAGCTCGGGGACAGGGGGCGGTGAAGCTTTCTTT
TRBJ2-7,TRBV5-4,TRBD1,.,CASSRDRNRYEQYF,TGTGCCAGCAGCAGGGACAGGAATAGGTACGAGCAGTACTTC
TRBJ2-7,TRBV5-4,.,.,CASSLVQGGEQYF,TGTGCCAGCAGCTTAGTCCAGGGGGGCGAGCAGTACTTC
TRBJ1-5,TRBV19,.,.,CASSDTGRLGQPQHF,TGTGCCAGTAGTGACACGGGTAGGCTCGGTCAGCCCCAGCATTTT
TRBJ2-3,TRBV27,.,.,CASSPYSRTDTQYF,TGTGCCAGCAGTCCCTACAGTCGCACAGATACGCAGTATTTT
TRBJ2-3,TRBV19,.,.,CASSPGDRVAQYF,TGTGCCAGTAGTCCCGGGGACCGAGTAGCGCAGTATTTT
TRBJ2-7,TRBV3-1/TRBV3-2,.,.,CASSQDPGRNSYEQYF,TGTGCCAGCAGCCAAGACCCGGGGAGGAACTCCTACGAGCAGTACTTC
TRBJ2-5,TRBV6-5,.,.,CASTSGQARGETQYF,TGTGCCAGCACCTCCGGACAGGCCCGGGGGGAGACCCAGTACTTC
TRBJ2-5,TRBV24-1,TRBD1,.,CATRDRGPQETQYF,TGTGCCACCAGGGACAGGGGTCCCCAAGAGACCCAGTACTTC
TRBJ2-7,TRBV6-1,.,.,CASSEELAGAYYEQYF,TGTGCCAGCAGTGAAGAACTGGCAGGAGCGTACTACGAGCAGTACTTC
TRBJ1-1,TRBV5-5,.,.,CASSFFPGEAHMNTEAFF,TGTGCCAGCAGCTTTTTCCCCGGAGAGGCTCACATGAACACTGAAGCTTTCTTT
TRBJ1-2,TRBV27,.,.,CASSRDSDLGGGYTF,TGTGCCAGCAGTCGAGACTCTGATCTAGGTGGTGGCTACACCTTC
TRBJ1-1,TRBV12-5,.,.,CASGLFTGRGATEAFF,TGTGCTAGTGGTTTGTTCACAGGGAGGGGAGCCACTGAAGCTTTCTTT
TRBJ2-3,TRBV6-1,.,.,CASSDQFDTDTQYF,TGTGCCAGCAGTGACCAATTTGATACAGATACGCAGTATTTT
TRBJ2-7,TRBV3-1/TRBV3-2,.,.,CASSQVGVQYF,TGTGCCAGCAGCCAAGTAGGGGTGCAGTACTTC
TRBJ2-5,TRBV27,TRBD2,.,CASMFRRGGRETQYF,TGTGCCAGCATGTTCCGTCGGGGCGGGAGAGAGACCCAGTACTTC
TRBJ2-6,TRBV5-5,.,.,CASSLGGAGANVLTF,TGTGCCAGCAGCTTGGGCGGGGCCGGGGCCAACGTCCTGACTTTC
TRBJ1-3,TRBV28,.,few,CASSLWVGSGNTIYF,TGTGCCAGCAGTTTATGGGTAGGGTCTGGAAACACCATATATTTT
TRBJ1-4,TRBV30,.,.,CAWSAWSNNEKLFF,TGTGCCTGGAGTGCGTGGAGCAATAATGAAAAACTGTTTTTT
TRBJ1-1,TRBV7-3,.,few,CASSLRAGETEAFF,TGTGCCAGCAGCTTAAGGGCAGGGGAAACTGAAGCTTTCTTT
TRBJ2-2,TRBV5-1,.,.,CASSFAGAVGELFF,TGCGCCAGCAGCTTTGCGGGGGCGGTCGGGGAGCTGTTTTTT
TRBJ1-1,TRBV9,TRBD1,once,CASSGDRGVNTEAFF,TGTGCCAGCAGCGGGGACAGGGGGGTCAACACTGAAGCTTTCTTT
TRBJ2-7,TRBV9,.,.,CASSLGQSSYEQYF,TGTGCCAGCAGCCTAGGACAGTCCTCCTACGAGCAGTACTTC
TRBJ1-1,TRBV6-1,.,.,CASSDGGTEAFF,TGTGCCAGCAGTGACGGGGGGACTGAAGCTTTCTTT
TRBJ1-4,TRBV5-1,.,.,CASSWFPGMIREKLFF,TGCGCCAGCAGCTGGTTCCCGGGGATGATAAGGGAAAAACTGTTTTTT